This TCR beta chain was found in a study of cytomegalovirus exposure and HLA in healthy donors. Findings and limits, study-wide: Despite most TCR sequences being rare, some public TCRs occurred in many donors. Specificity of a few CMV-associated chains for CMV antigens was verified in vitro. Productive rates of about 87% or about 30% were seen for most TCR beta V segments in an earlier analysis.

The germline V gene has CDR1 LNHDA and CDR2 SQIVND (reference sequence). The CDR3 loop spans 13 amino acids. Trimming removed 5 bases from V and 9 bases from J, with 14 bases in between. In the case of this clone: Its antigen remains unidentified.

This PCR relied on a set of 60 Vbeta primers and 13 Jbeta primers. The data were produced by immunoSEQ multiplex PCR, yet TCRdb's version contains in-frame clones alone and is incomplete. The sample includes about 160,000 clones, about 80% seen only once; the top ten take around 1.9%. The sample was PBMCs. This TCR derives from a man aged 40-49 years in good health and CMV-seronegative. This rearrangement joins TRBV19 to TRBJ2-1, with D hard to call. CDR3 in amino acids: CASSGWSSGEQFF. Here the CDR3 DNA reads TGTGCCAGTAGTGGATGGAGCTCGGGTGAGCAGTTCTTC.